The clone carrying this T cell receptor beta chain was detected once. The data were taken from a study of control samples from healthy donors and cancer patients. Assay: immunoSEQ multiplex PCR; the TCRdb copy retains only in-frame clones and omits some. The data show about 72,000 clones, approximately 92% seen once. The V end was cut by 5 bases, the J end by 0 bases, with 11 bases between. Per germline, CDR1 SGDLS and CDR2 YYNGEE. This CDR3 has 15 residues. The V gene is TRBV9, the J gene TRBJ2-2, with D possibly TRBD2 on 6 matching bases. Sequencing was carried out using blood. This clonotype was obtained from a woman aged 60-70 years in good health. In nucleotides, the CDR3 is TGTGCCAGCAGGGAAAGACTAGCGAACACCGGGGAGCTGTTTTTT. The encoded protein is CASRERLANTGELFF.